These T cell receptor beta chains were read from a single sample in a study of OX40 agonist ivuxolimab in advanced cancers. Profiled with immunoSEQ multiplex PCR; TCRdb holds only in-frame clones, not every one. The table lists about 36,000 clones, 88% of them singletons. The starting material was CD4+ or CD8+ T cells sorted from blood, obtained in a trial of the OX40 agonist ivuxolimab. The receptors were gathered from an adult with an advanced solid tumor such as melanoma, head and neck, liver or kidney cancer. CDR3s include the opening cysteine and the closing phenylalanine or tryptophan. Fields, in order: V gene, CDR3 protein.

v_call: TRBV5-1
cdr3_aa: CASSLLTGGTGELFF

v_call: TRBV27
cdr3_aa: CASSPGTSRNEQYF

v_call: TRBV12-5
cdr3_aa: CASGFGGYSYTF

v_call: TRBV6-6
cdr3_aa: CASSYAGTDIQPQHF

v_call: TRBV2
cdr3_aa: CASTPEARVTNEKLFF

v_call: TRBV5-1
cdr3_aa: CASSLREETQYF

v_call: TRBV6-5
cdr3_aa: CASSPDRGRGTEAFF

v_call: TRBV7-9
cdr3_aa: CASSPWTGPNEQFF

v_call: TRBV6-5
cdr3_aa: CASSYTITGLGTEAFF

v_call: TRBV11-1
cdr3_aa: CASSPWRGGGTDTQYF

v_call: TRBV5-1
cdr3_aa: CASSLRGGIETQYF

v_call: TRBV6-5
cdr3_aa: CASSYSGRVGGYTF

v_call: TRBV28
cdr3_aa: CASSLTLTGTGGLREQFF

v_call: TRBV5-5
cdr3_aa: CASSLEQGYGNTIYF

v_call: TRBV28
cdr3_aa: CASRSGLVGEKLFF

v_call: TRBV25-1
cdr3_aa: CASRRSGIQYF

v_call: TRBV19
cdr3_aa: CASSIDHRGTGANVLTF

v_call: TRBV2
cdr3_aa: CASSSGRAENEQFF

v_call: TRBV27
cdr3_aa: CASSPSGGGINTEAFF

v_call: TRBV9
cdr3_aa: CASSPRHSGGLHNEQFF

v_call: TRBV7-2
cdr3_aa: CASSLGGSGGSRTQYF

v_call: TRBV6-4
cdr3_aa: CASSLTANTEAFF

v_call: TRBV5-1
cdr3_aa: CASSLEVGLAQETQYF

v_call: TRBV7-3
cdr3_aa: CASSSRTSPYEQYF

v_call: TRBV7-9
cdr3_aa: CASSFGLLANGELFF

v_call: TRBV29-1
cdr3_aa: CSVAGETQYF

v_call: TRBV9
cdr3_aa: CASENIQYF

v_call: TRBV7-3
cdr3_aa: CASSPRGGTGSHTQYF

v_call: TRBV19
cdr3_aa: CASRGQGSYSGNTIYF

v_call: TRBV27
cdr3_aa: CASSLSKLPTGGETQYF

v_call: TRBV9
cdr3_aa: CASSVGSSTDTQYF

v_call: TRBV5-6
cdr3_aa: CASSLIMGDSPLHF

v_call: TRBV11-3
cdr3_aa: CASSFSGTHNEQFF

v_call: TRBV5-5
cdr3_aa: CASSPMSSNTEAFF

v_call: TRBV18
cdr3_aa: CASSRGAQETQYF

v_call: TRBV7-6
cdr3_aa: CASSLGALAGGEQFF

v_call: TRBV5-1
cdr3_aa: CASSLGASGGGSRDEQFF